This entry lists 21 T cell receptor beta chains sequenced from one sample in a study of regulatory T cells in long-lasting Graves disease. Libraries of TCR beta came from iRepertoire HTBI primers plus Arm-PCR of CDR3 regions. TCRdb analysed the multiplex PCR reads with MiXCR anew, one entry per CDR3 protein. The data show hundreds of thousands of distinct CDR3 sequences, approximately 15% seen once. Time point reported: newly diagnosed GD, antithyroid drugs for less than 3 months. PBMC-extracted RNA yielded the TCR library. These sequences were also reported in another study, on T cells in Graves' hyperthyroidism and ophthalmopathy.

This material consisted of peripheral blood mononuclear cells (PBMCs), taken at new diagnosis, from a patient treated with antithyroid drugs. The receptor source for this set is a woman aged 25 to 39 with Graves disease.

Turning to this clonotype: A clone one base away is much larger, so this may be a read error. This sequence joins TRBV12-3 or TRBV12-4 and TRBJ2-7, with TRBD2 matching over 12 bases. After removal of 5 bases from V and 1 base from J, the junction contained 3 bases not matched to a gene. This CDR3 is built from 15 residues. The CDR3, as DNA: TGTGCCAGCAGTATCACTAGCGGGGGGTCCTACGAGCAGTACTTC. Translating it yields CASSITSGGSYEQYF.

This clonotype was detected a few times. The chain links TRBV15 to TRBJ1-2; 7 bases line up with TRBD1. V shed 4 bases and J 0 bases; nucleotides not matched to a gene: 5. Germline-derived CDR1 and CDR2 are LNHNV and YYDKDF (reference sequence). The CDR3 has 15 residues. The CDR3 DNA reads as TGTGCCACCAGCATAGGGACAGTTACTAACTATGGCTACACCTTC. This translates into CATSIGTVTNYGYTF.

The chain joins TRBV19 to TRBJ1-5; D unresolved. Germline V lookup: CDR1 LNHDA, CDR2 SQIVND (reference sequence). V lost 7 bases to trimming and J lost 3 bases, with 13 bases between them. The CDR3 runs 14 residues. The DNA of the CDR3 is TGTGCCAGTAATCGCAGTCCTATCAATCAGCCCCAGCATTTT. It encodes CASNRSPINQPQHF.

This clonotype was observed at least ten times. This rearrangement joins TRBV2 to TRBJ2-1; 7 bases are shared with TRBD2. The V gene's germline CDR1 is SNHLY and CDR2 FYNNEI. This CDR3 is 12 amino acids long. V dropped 5 bases and J dropped 9; count of bases not matched to a gene: 4. CDR3 sequence: CASSLLATEQFF. Written as DNA, the CDR3 is TGTGCCAGCAGTTTACTAGCGACTGAGCAGTTCTTC.

This clonotype was observed at least ten times. V usage is TRBV7-3 and J usage is TRBJ2-3; 7 bases align to TRBD2. The CDR3 sequence is 16 residues long. Trimming removed 5 bases from V and 2 bases from J; junction bases left unmatched: 10. From germline, CDR1 is SGHTA and CDR2 FQGTGA. The CDR3: CASSPRASGNTDTQYF. CDR3 bases: TGTGCCAGCAGCCCCCGGGCTAGCGGTAACACAGATACGCAGTATTTT.

This clonotype has ten or more counts. The chain couples TRBV28 to TRBJ2-3; 7 positions agree with TRBD2. V gave up 2 bases and J gave up 6 bases; unmatched junction bases: 8. The CDR3 has 15 amino acids. Germline CDR1 MDHEN, CDR2 SYDVKM. The CDR3 DNA is TGTGCCAGCAGTTTAGGGGCGGGAGTCTCCGATACGCAGTATTTT. Translating it yields CASSLGAGVSDTQYF. The whole variable domain, filled in from reference TRBV28 and TRBJ2-3, reads DVKVTQSSRYLVKRTGEKVFLECVQDMDHENMFWYRQDPGLGLRLIYFSYDVKMKEKGDIPEGYSVSREKKERFSLILESASTNQTSMYLCASSLGAGVSDTQYFGPGTRLTVL.

This clonotype came up a few times. The genes are TRBV14 and TRBJ2-7; TRBD2 agrees at 8 bases. From germline, CDR1 is SGHDN and CDR2 FVKESK. The CDR3 has 16 residues. Trimming cost V 4 bases and J 1 base; bases outside gene matches: 9. As DNA, the CDR3 is TGTGCCAGCAGCCTAATAGGACTAGCCGGATCCTACGAGCAGTACTTC. Translated, it gives CASSLIGLAGSYEQYF.

The chain's CDR3 is CSVEPGNTIYF. Written as DNA, the CDR3 is TGCAGCGTTGAGCCTGGAAACACCATATATTTT. The chain uses TRBV29-1 and TRBJ1-3, with unresolved D. Trimming took off 3 bases at V and 2 bases at J, with 2 bases between the two ends. Germline V CDR1 and CDR2: SQVTM, ANQGSEA. The CDR3 totals 11 residues.

This clonotype was detected a few times. The genes are TRBV11-2 and TRBJ1-2, with TRBD1 as a possible D gene (5 bases). The germline V gene has CDR1 SGHAT and CDR2 FQNNGV. V lost 4 bases and J 8 bases, leaving 17 bases between the germline ends. This CDR3 has 14 amino acids. The CDR3 sequence: CASSSTGDPSGYTF. The DNA of the CDR3 is TGTGCCAGCAGCTCTACCGGGGACCCGTCGGGCTACACCTTC.

The V call is TRBV27, the J call TRBJ2-1, with 11 bases matching TRBD2. The CDR3 has 16 residues. The germline gives CDR1 MNHEY, CDR2 SMNVEV (reference sequence). The junction had 2 bases not matched to a gene; V was cut back by 4 bases and J by 0 bases. DNA of the CDR3: TGTGCCAGCAGTTCCGGGACTAGCGGCTCCTACAATGAGCAGTTCTTC. Protein: CASSSGTSGSYNEQFF.

This clonotype was found many times. The V call is TRBV29-1, the J call TRBJ1-2; D not resolved. CDR3 size: 13 residues. Germline CDR1 SQVTM, CDR2 ANQGSEA. V was shortened by 4 bases and J by 0 bases, with 9 bases between the two germline ends. CDR3 sequence (DNA): TGCAGCGTTGGTTCCGGGACTAACTATGGCTACACCTTC. Translating it yields CSVGSGTNYGYTF.

The table lists this clonotype with many counts. V and J are TRBV28 and TRBJ2-1; TRBD2 agrees at 7 bases. Germline values: CDR1 MDHEN, CDR2 SYDVKM. V was clipped by 3 bases and J by 9 bases; unmatched bases: 5. The CDR3 sequence is 13 residues long. The CDR3 is CASSLAGVGEQFF. The CDR3 DNA reads TGTGCCAGCAGTTTGGCGGGAGTGGGTGAGCAGTTCTTC.

This clonotype was recorded a few times. Given the absence of the conserved phenylalanine or tryptophan at the CDR3 end, a read error is likely. The chain recombines TRBV27 with TRBJ2-1, with 7 positions matching TRBD1. Germline V CDR1 and CDR2: MNHEY, SMNVEV (reference sequence). The trim removed 2 bases at V and 4 bases at J, leaving 5 bases unmatched. There are 15 residues in the CDR3. CDR3 region: CASSLTPGQYNEQFL. CDR3 sequence (DNA): TGTGCCAGCAGTTTAACGCCGGGACAGTACAATGAGCAGTTCCTC.

This clonotype has at least ten counts. The V call is TRBV7-9, the J call TRBJ2-7; D unclear. Germline V gene data show CDR1 as SEHNR and CDR2 as FQNEAQ (reference sequence). Trimming cost V 1 base and J 6 bases, with 13 bases left between them. This CDR3 contains 14 residues. The CDR3 coding sequence is TGTGCCAGCAGCTTAGGCTCCGGCCCTTCCGAGCAGTACTTC. Translating gives CASSLGSGPSEQYF.

This clonotype came up many times. This sequence joins TRBV6-1 and TRBJ2-7; the D gene is possibly TRBD2 (6 bases). CDR1 and CDR2 from the germline V gene are MNHNS and SASEGT. V dropped 7 bases and J dropped 6 bases, with 25 bases sitting between them. The CDR3 is 16 amino acids. The CDR3 sequence: CASTKEEGIYAVEQYF. The CDR3 nucleotides read TGTGCCAGCACGAAGGAGGAGGGGATCTACGCTGTCGAGCAGTACTTC.

V gene TRBV9 combines with J gene TRBJ2-7; the D is unclear. The CDR3 runs to 14 residues. V lost 0 bases, J lost 2 bases, and 9 bases lay in between. Germline-derived CDR1 and CDR2 are SGDLS and YYNGEE. The CDR3 coding sequence is TGTGCCAGCAGCGTAGGCACGACCGCCTACGAGCAGTACTTC. Its translation: CASSVGTTAYEQYF.

This rearrangement joins TRBV19 to TRBJ2-7; D is possibly TRBD2 (7 bases). Trimming left V 7 bases short and J 3 bases short, with 13 bases between. The length of the CDR3 is 13 residues. Germline-derived CDR1 and CDR2 are LNHDA and SQIVND (reference sequence). Written as DNA, the CDR3 is TGTGCCAGTAACCGGGGAGGGGGCTACGAGCAGTACTTC. It encodes CASNRGGGYEQYF.

This clonotype was seen a few times. The rearrangement links TRBV10-1 to TRBJ2-7; D is unresolved. V was cut by 2 bases and J by 4 bases, with 9 bases left in between. Looked up from germline, CDR1 is WNHNN and CDR2 is SYGVQD (reference sequence). The CDR3 has 13 residues. In DNA form, the CDR3 reads TGCGCCAGCAGTGAGGCCGGTTTTTACGAGCAGTACTTC. Residues: CASSEAGFYEQYF.

This clonotype showed up many times. The chain is built from TRBV15 and TRBJ1-5, with 8 bases matching TRBD1. After removal of 1 base from V and 3 bases from J, the junction contained 2 bases not matched to a gene. Germline values: CDR1 LNHNV, CDR2 YYDKDF (reference sequence). The CDR3 runs to 15 residues. CDR3 loop: CATSRAGQVNQPQHF. CDR3 DNA sequence: TGTGCCACCAGCAGAGCGGGACAGGTCAATCAGCCCCAGCATTTT.

This clonotype occurred many times. V is TRBV3-1 and J is TRBJ2-5, with no clear D. The germline V and J ends were trimmed by 2 bases and 4 bases, with 5 bases remaining between them. The CDR3 loop spans 12 amino acids. Germline CDR1 is LGHDT and CDR2 is YNNKEL (reference sequence). The DNA for the CDR3 is TGTGCCAGCAGCCAAAGGGCAGAGACCCAGTACTTC. Translated: CASSQRAETQYF.

In its sample, this clonotype was seen a few times. The chain carries TRBV10-1 and TRBJ1-5; the D gene is possibly TRBD1 (5 bases). The germline V gene encodes CDR1 WNHNN and CDR2 SYGVQD (reference sequence). The CDR3 runs to 14 residues. Trimming cost V 9 bases and J 4 bases, with 16 bases left between them. The CDR3 loop is CARRMDIANQPQHF. The CDR3 DNA reads TGCGCCAGAAGGATGGACATCGCGAATCAGCCCCAGCATTTT.